The clone carrying this T cell receptor (beta chain) showed up just a few times. The antigen remains unidentified. Libraries were prepared by immunoSEQ multiplex PCR; TCRdb keeps only in-frame clonotypes and omits some of them. The sample has about 1,900 clones; 85% to 90% are singletons. In every patient, relapse followed autologous stem cell transplantation, while exposure to brentuximab vedotin differed. V gave up 5 bases and J gave up 0 bases, with 19 bases separating them. Looked up from germline, CDR1 is SEHNR and CDR2 is FQNEAQ (reference sequence). CDR3 length: 17 residues. The sample originates from a study of PD-1 blockade in classical Hodgkin lymphoma. At the level of the study: Patients were dosed intravenously with nivolumab at 3 mg/kg every 2 weeks.

Study-level points and caveats: Nothing has yet pinned down what causes the repertoire differences, possibly disease activity or prior therapy. Patients who initiated nivolumab within 1 year of ASCT were excluded.

The V and J genes are TRBV7-9 and TRBJ2-5, with a possible D match to TRBD1 (6 bases). This sequence originates from a human donor with classical Hodgkin lymphoma. This material consisted of peripheral blood mononuclear cells (PBMCs), taken at baseline. CDR3 amino acids: CASSPRQGSLYQETQYF. The CDR3 DNA follows: TGTGCCAGCAGCCCCCGTCAGGGGTCCCTTTACCAAGAGACCCAGTACTTC.